This is a list of T cell receptor beta chains from one sample in a study of blood T cells in healthy people across ages. TCRdb re-analysed the 5' RACE reads in MiXCR, keeping a single row per CDR3 protein. The sample carries about 580,000 distinct CDR3 sequences, about 45% recorded once. The material sequenced was blood. The receptors were gathered from a man older than 75 in good health. Each CDR3 is given with its conserved first and last residue. D genes are given only for firm matches. Size values are once, few and many counts, or a class for expanded clones, and some rows have none.

NA	NA	TRBV20-1	TRBJ1-5	TGCAGTGCTGGTAGCGGGGGTGCTCAGCCCCAGCATTTT	CSAGSGGAQPQHF
NA	NA	TRBV5-1	TRBJ1-1	TGCGCCAGCAGAAATACAGGGACCACTGAAGCTTTCTTT	CASRNTGTTEAFF
NA	NA	TRBV20-1	TRBJ2-3	TGCAGTGCGAGAGGTTGGGATACGCCGTATTTT	CSARGWDTPYF
many	NA	TRBV6-5	TRBJ1-2	TGTGCCAGCAGTCCGGACAGCCGAGGCTACACCTTC	CASSPDSRGYTF
NA	NA	TRBV20-1	TRBJ1-1	TGCAGTGCCCCAACCTCTAACACTGAAGCTTTCTTT	CSAPTSNTEAFF
many	NA	TRBV6-6	TRBJ2-5	TGTGCCAGCAGGCTAGGGTTTCGGGAAGAGACCCAGTACTTC	CASRLGFREETQYF
NA	NA	TRBV10-3	TRBJ2-1	TGTGCCATCGGCAGCCATTCCTACAATGAGCAGTTCTTC	CAIGSHSYNEQFF
many	NA	TRBV6-5	TRBJ2-7	TGTGCCAGCAGTTACTCCGGGTTGGGTGCCTACGAGCAGTACTTC	CASSYSGLGAYEQYF
few	NA	TRBV29-1	TRBJ2-5	TGCAGCGCCGACAGGATCCAAGAGACCCAGTACTTC	CSADRIQETQYF
few	TRBD1	TRBV27	TRBJ1-2	TGTGCCAGCAGTTCGATACAGGGGACCAGCTATGGCTACACCTTC	CASSSIQGTSYGYTF
NA	NA	TRBV10-3	TRBJ1-5	TGTGCCACCAATCTAGGGGGGAACAATCAGCCCCAGCATTTT	CATNLGGNNQPQHF
few	TRBD2	TRBV7-2	TRBJ2-1	TGTGCCAGCAGCCCTCCCCCGCTAGCGGGCAATGAGCAGTTCTTC	CASSPPPLAGNEQFF
NA	NA	TRBV2	TRBJ2-4	TGTGCCAGCAGGTTGAGACCCCTCCAAAACATTCAGTACTTC	CASRLRPLQNIQYF
few	TRBD1	TRBV7-9	TRBJ1-4	TGTGCCAGCAGCCCGCGGGACAGGAATGAAAAACTGTTTTTT	CASSPRDRNEKLFF
NA	NA	TRBV4-3	TRBJ2-1	TGCGCCAGCAGCCAAGGAGTGGCGTCGGGGGATGAGCAGTTCTTC	CASSQGVASGDEQFF
many	NA	TRBV7-9	TRBJ2-1	TGTGCCAGCAGCTTAGGTGTGTTGGTCCGGGGTTACAATGAGCAGTTCTTC	CASSLGVLVRGYNEQFF
many	NA	TRBV6-5	TRBJ2-3	TGTGCCAGCCGCCCAGGGGATTCGGTAGATACGCAGTATTTT	CASRPGDSVDTQYF
NA	TRBD2	TRBV3-1	TRBJ2-5	TGTGCCAGCAGCTTACTAGCGGGAGCACCGGGAGAGACCCAGTACTTC	CASSLLAGAPGETQYF
many	TRBD1	TRBV7-2	TRBJ2-1	TGTGCCAGCAGCTTATCCCCGACAGGGGTCTACAATGAGCAGTTCTTC	CASSLSPTGVYNEQFF
NA	NA	TRBV7-9	TRBJ2-5	TGTGCCAGCAGCGCGATTGGGTCTGGGGAAGAGACCCAGTACTTC	CASSAIGSGEETQYF
many	TRBD1	TRBV12-3/TRBV12-4	TRBJ2-3	TGTGCCAGCAGTTTCGACAGGGGACGCACAGATACGCAGTATTTT	CASSFDRGRTDTQYF
NA	NA	TRBV5-1	TRBJ1-1	TGCGCCAGCAGCTTGGTTGGAGCCCCGGGCACTGAAGCTTTCTTT	CASSLVGAPGTEAFF
once	NA	TRBV5-1	TRBJ2-7	TGCGCCAGCAGATTAGCGAGCGACGAGCAGTACTTC	CASRLASDEQYF
few	NA	TRBV7-2	TRBJ1-2	TGTGCCAGCAGCTTAGCGTCGGGGAGCTCGCACTATGGCTACACCTTC	CASSLASGSSHYGYTF
NA	TRBD2	TRBV4-1	TRBJ2-5	TGCGCCAGCAGCCAAGTGGAAGCGGGGGAGACCCAGTACTTC	CASSQVEAGETQYF
NA	NA	TRBV20-1	TRBJ2-7	TGCAGTGCTAGGGACTACCTCTCCTACGAGCAGTACTTC	CSARDYLSYEQYF
NA	NA	TRBV6-2/TRBV6-3	TRBJ2-7	TGTGCCAGCAGAGCGACGGGACTCTCGAGGGGTTACGAGCAGTACTTC	CASRATGLSRGYEQYF
NA	TRBD1	TRBV5-1	TRBJ2-7	TGCGCCAGCAGCTCCTTGGTCCTCCGGGACAGGGGCTACGAGCAGTACTTC	CASSSLVLRDRGYEQYF
few	TRBD1	TRBV28	TRBJ2-7	TGTGCCACCGGACAGGGAAGGGGCTCCTACGAGCAGTACTTC	CATGQGRGSYEQYF